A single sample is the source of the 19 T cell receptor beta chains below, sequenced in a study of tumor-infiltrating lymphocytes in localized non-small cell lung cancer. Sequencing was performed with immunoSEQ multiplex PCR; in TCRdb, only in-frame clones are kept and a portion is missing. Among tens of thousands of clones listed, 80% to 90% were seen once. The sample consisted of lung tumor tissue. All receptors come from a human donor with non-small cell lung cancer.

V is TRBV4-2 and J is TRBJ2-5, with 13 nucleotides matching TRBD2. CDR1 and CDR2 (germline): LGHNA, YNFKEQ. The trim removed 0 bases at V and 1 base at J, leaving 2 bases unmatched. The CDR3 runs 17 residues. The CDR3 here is CASSQEGTSGVQETQYF. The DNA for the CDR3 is TGTGCCAGCAGCCAAGAGGGGACTAGCGGGGTCCAAGAGACCCAGTACTTC.

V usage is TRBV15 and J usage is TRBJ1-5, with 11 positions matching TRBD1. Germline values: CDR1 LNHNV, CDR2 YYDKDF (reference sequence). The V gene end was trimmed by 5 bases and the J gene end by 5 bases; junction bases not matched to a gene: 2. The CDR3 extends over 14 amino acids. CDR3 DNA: TGTGCCACCAGCCTGGACAGGGGGCATCAGCCCCAGCATTTT. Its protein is CATSLDRGHQPQHF.

CDR3 bases: TGTGCCATCAGTGACCCAGGGGGGACTAATGAAAAACTGTTTTTT. It codes for CAISDPGGTNEKLFF. The rearrangement links TRBV10-3 to TRBJ1-4; TRBD1 agrees at 7 bases. The CDR3 length is 15 residues. The V gene end was trimmed by 3 bases and the J gene end by 2 bases; junction bases not matched to a gene: 3. Per germline, CDR1 ENHRY and CDR2 SYGVKD.

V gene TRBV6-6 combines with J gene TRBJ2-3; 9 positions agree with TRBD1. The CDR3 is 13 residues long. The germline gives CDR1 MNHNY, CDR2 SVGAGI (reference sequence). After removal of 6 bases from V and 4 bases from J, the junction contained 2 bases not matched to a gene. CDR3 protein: CASSRQGADTQYF. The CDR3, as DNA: TGTGCCAGCAGCAGACAGGGGGCAGATACGCAGTATTTT.

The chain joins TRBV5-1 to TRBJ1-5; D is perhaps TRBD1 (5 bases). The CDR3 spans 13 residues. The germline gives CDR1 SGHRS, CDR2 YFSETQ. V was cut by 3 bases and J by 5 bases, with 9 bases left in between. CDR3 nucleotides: TGCGCCAGCAGCTCCGGGACGGATCAGCCCCAGCATTTT. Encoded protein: CASSSGTDQPQHF.

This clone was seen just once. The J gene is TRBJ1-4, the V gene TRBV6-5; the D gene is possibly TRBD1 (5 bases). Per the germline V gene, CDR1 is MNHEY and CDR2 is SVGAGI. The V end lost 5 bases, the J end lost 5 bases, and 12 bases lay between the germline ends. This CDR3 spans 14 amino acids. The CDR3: CASSAGLLNEKLFF. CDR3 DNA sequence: TGTGCCAGCAGTGCGGGACTCCTGAATGAAAAACTGTTTTTT.

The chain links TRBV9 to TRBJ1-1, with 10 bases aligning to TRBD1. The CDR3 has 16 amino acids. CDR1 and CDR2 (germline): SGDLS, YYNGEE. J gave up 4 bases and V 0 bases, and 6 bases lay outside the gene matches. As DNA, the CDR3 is TGTGCCAGCAGCGTAGGGGACAGGGGCGGAGGCACTGAAGCTTTCTTT. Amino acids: CASSVGDRGGGTEAFF. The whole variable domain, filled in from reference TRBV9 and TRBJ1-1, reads DSGVTQTPKHLITATGQRVTLRCSPRSGDLSVYWYQQSLDQGLQFLIQYYNGEERAKGNILERFSAQQFPDLHSELNLSSLELGDSALYFCASSVGDRGGGTEAFFGQGTRLTVV.

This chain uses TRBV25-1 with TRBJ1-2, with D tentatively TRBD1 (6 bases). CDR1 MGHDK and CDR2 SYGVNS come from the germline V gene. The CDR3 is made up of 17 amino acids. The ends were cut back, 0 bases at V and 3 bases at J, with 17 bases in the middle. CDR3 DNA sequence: TGTGCCAGCAGTGAATATGGGGGGAGGGGGAATTACTATGGCTACACCTTC. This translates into CASSEYGGRGNYYGYTF.

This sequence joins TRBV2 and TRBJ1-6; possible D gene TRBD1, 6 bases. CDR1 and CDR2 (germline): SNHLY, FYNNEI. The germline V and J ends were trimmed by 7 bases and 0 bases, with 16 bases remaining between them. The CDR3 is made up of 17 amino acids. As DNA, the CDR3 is TGTGCCAGCAATCCCCGGGGGGGCATCTCCTATAATTCACCCCTCCACTTT. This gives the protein CASNPRGGISYNSPLHF. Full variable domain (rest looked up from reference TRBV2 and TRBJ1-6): EPEVTQTPSHQVTQMGQEVILRCVPISNHLYFYWYRQILGQKVEFLVSFYNNEISEKSEIFDDQFSVERPDGSNFTLKIRSTKLEDSAMYFCASNPRGGISYNSPLHFGNGTRLTVT.

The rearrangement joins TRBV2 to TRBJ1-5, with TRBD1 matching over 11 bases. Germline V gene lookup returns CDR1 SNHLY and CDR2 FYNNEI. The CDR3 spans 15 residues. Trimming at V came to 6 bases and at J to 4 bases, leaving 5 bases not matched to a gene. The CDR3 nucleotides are TGTGCCAGCAGGACCGGGACAGGGGGAAATCAGCCCCAGCATTTT. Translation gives CASRTGTGGNQPQHF.

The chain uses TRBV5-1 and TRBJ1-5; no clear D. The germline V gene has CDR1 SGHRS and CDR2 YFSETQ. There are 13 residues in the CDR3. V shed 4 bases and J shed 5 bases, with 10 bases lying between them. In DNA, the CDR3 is TGCGCCAGCAGCCTTGACCCGGATCAGCCCCAGCATTTT. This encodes CASSLDPDQPQHF.

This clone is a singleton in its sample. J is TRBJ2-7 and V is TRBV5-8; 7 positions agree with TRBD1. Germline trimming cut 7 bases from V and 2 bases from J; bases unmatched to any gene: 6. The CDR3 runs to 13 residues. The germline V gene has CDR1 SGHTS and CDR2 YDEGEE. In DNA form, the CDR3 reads TGTGCCAGCGGGTCGGGACAGACCTACGAGCAGTACTTC. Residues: CASGSGQTYEQYF.

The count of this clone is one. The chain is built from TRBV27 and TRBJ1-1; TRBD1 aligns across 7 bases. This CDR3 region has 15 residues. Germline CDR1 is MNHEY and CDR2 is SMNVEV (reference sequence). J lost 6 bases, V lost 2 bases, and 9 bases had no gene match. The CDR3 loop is CASSLGDRYGSEAFF. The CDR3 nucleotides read TGTGCCAGCAGTTTAGGGGACAGATACGGCTCTGAAGCTTTCTTT.

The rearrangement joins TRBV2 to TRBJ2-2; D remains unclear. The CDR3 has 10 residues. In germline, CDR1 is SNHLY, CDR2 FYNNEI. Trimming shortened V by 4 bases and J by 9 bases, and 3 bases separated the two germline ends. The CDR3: CASSVRELFF. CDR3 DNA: TGTGCCAGCAGTGTGAGGGAGCTGTTTTTT. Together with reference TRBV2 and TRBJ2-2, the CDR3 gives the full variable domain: EPEVTQTPSHQVTQMGQEVILRCVPISNHLYFYWYRQILGQKVEFLVSFYNNEISEKSEIFDDQFSVERPDGSNFTLKIRSTKLEDSAMYFCASSVRELFFGEGSRLTVL.

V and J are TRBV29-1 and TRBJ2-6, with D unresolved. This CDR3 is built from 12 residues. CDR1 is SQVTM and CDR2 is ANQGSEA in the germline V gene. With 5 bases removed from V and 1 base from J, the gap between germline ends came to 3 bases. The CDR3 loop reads CSVQSGANVLTF. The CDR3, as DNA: TGCAGCGTTCAGTCTGGGGCCAACGTCCTGACTTTC.

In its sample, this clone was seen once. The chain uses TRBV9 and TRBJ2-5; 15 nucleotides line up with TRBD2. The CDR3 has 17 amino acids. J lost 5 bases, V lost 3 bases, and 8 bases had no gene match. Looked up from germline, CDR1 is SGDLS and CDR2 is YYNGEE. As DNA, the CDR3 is TGTGCCAGCAGCGCAACCGGGACTAGCGGGGGGTTGGAGACCCAGTACTTC. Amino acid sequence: CASSATGTSGGLETQYF.

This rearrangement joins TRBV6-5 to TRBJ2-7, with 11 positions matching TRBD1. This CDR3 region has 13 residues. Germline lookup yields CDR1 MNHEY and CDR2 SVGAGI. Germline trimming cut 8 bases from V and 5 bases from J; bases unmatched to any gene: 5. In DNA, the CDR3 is TGTGCCAGCGGGCCGGGACAGGGGGACGAGCAGTACTTC. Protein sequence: CASGPGQGDEQYF.

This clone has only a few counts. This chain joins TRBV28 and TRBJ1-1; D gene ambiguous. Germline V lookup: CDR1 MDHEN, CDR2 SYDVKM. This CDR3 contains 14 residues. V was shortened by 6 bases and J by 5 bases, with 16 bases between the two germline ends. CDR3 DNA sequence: TGTGCCAGCAGGACATTCCTCCCGAGGACTGAAGCTTTCTTT. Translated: CASRTFLPRTEAFF.

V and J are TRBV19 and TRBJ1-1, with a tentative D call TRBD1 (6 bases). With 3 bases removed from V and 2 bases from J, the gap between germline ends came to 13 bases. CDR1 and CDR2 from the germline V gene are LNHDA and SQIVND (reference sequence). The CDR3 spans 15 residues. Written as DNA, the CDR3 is TGTGCCAGTAGTATGAGGGCCGGGGGCAACACTGAAGCTTTCTTT. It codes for CASSMRAGGNTEAFF.